These 18 T cell receptor beta chains came from one sample sequenced in a study of T cells after yellow fever vaccination (dated by TCRdb to about 2019). Library prep was done by 5' RACE. TCRdb names Illumina NovaSeq 6000 as the instrument used. The public reads were run again by TCRdb, first through fastp at Q25 and then through MiXCR, and only productive beta chains were kept. Entries that share a CDR3 protein sequence are merged under the most common genes and DNA. A total of about 320,000 distinct CDR3 sequences appear in this sample, around 13% of them only once. About 3% of the sample belongs to the ten largest clones. Sample treatment or condition, as interpreted from the label and publication: live attenuated yellow fever vaccine strain. The sequences come from CD4+ T cells sorted from PBMCs, collected 15 days after the yellow fever booster vaccination. These receptors were collected from a young man who received the YFV17D yellow fever vaccine.

The rearrangement joins TRBV7-8 to TRBJ2-7; D gene ambiguous. CDR3 length: 14 amino acids. V lost 8 bases and J lost 0, with 14 bases in between. CDR1 and CDR2 from the germline V gene are SGHVS and FQNEAQ. The CDR3 here is CASSPKRRSYEQYV. The CDR3 DNA follows: TGTGCCAGCTCCCCGAAACGTCGCTCCTACGAGCAGTACGTC.

The chain uses TRBV10-3 and TRBJ2-7; D may be TRBD1 (5 bases). This CDR3 is 12 amino acids long. The germline V and J ends were trimmed by 6 bases and 3 bases, with 9 bases remaining between them. CDR1 and CDR2 (germline): ENHRY, SYGVKD. The CDR3 DNA is TGTGCCATCAGAGACCAGGGCTACGAGCAGTACGTC. Protein product: CAIRDQGYEQYV.

The chain joins TRBV20-1 to TRBJ1-1, with D perhaps matching TRBD1 (5 bases). The V gene's germline CDR1 is DFQATT and CDR2 SNEGSKA (reference sequence). The CDR3 runs to 16 residues. Trimming took off 2 bases at V and 1 base at J, with 17 bases between the two ends. The DNA for the CDR3 is TGCAGTGCTAGACCCCACTCGGGGGGGGAGAACACTGAAGCTTTCTTT. Protein: CSARPHSGGENTEAFF.

J is TRBJ2-1 and V is TRBV7-2, with D perhaps TRBD2 (7 bases). Germline V gene data show CDR1 as SGHTA and CDR2 as FQGNSA. The CDR3 consists of 15 residues. Trimming removed 5 bases from V and 6 bases from J, with 17 bases in between. CDR3 region: CASSMWGGAVNEQFF. CDR3 DNA sequence: TGTGCCAGCAGCATGTGGGGGGGGGCCGTCAATGAGCAGTTCTTC.

This clonotype was observed a few times. The chain couples TRBV6-5 to TRBJ1-1; TRBD1 is a possible D gene (6 bases). Germline CDR1 MNHEY, CDR2 SVGAGI. V lost 4 bases to trimming and J lost 8 bases, with 14 bases between them. The CDR3 runs 13 residues. This CDR3 is CASSFGRGAEAFF. CDR3 DNA sequence: TGTGCCAGCAGTTTCGGACGGGGGGCCGAAGCTTTCTTT.

This chain connects TRBV28 to TRBJ1-1, with 8 bases identical to TRBD1. V dropped 5 bases and J dropped 11; count of bases not matched to a gene: 10. This CDR3 is built from 13 residues. Germline-derived CDR1 and CDR2 are MDHEN and SYDVKM. CDR3 nucleotide sequence: TGTGCCAGCAGTCCAGGGGGCAGTGGGGATGCTTTCTTT. This translates into CASSPGGSGDAFF.

This clonotype was recorded only once. The chain has TRBV5-1 and TRBJ1-1, with 9 nucleotides matching TRBD1. Germline CDR1 is SGHRS and CDR2 is YFSETQ. J lost 7 bases, V lost 4 bases, and 5 bases had no gene match. This CDR3 is 13 amino acids long. The CDR3 loop reads CASSPQGAGEAFF. The CDR3 nucleotides are TGCGCCAGCAGCCCACAGGGGGCCGGTGAAGCTTTCTTT.

This rearrangement joins TRBV20-1 to TRBJ2-7, with 7 bases matching TRBD1. V trimming: 4 bases; J trimming: 3 bases; junction bases outside the gene matches: 9. The CDR3 has 14 amino acids. The germline CDR1 and CDR2 sequences are DFQATT and SNEGSKA (reference sequence). Here the CDR3 DNA reads TGCAGTGCTACTGGACCGGGACAGATCTACGAGCAGTACGTC. Its protein product is CSATGPGQIYEQYV.

This clonotype was seen only a few times. The gene calls are TRBV5-1 and TRBJ2-1; D is uncertain. CDR1 and CDR2 from the germline V gene are SGHRS and YFSETQ. V dropped 0 bases and J dropped 13 bases, with 11 bases sitting between them. The CDR3 sequence is 12 residues long. The CDR3 DNA follows: TGCGCCAGCAGCTTGGGCGCAGGCCCCCAGTTCTTC. Translating it yields CASSLGAGPQFF.

The chain uses TRBV4-2 and TRBJ2-2, with D hard to call. The CDR3 sequence is 13 residues long. Germline V gene data show CDR1 as LGHNA and CDR2 as YNFKEQ. V was clipped by 0 bases and J by 6 bases, with 5 bases between them. CDR3 sequence reads: CASSQDSPGELFF. The DNA of the CDR3 is TGTGCCAGCAGCCAAGATAGCCCCGGGGAGCTGTTTTTT.

This chain links TRBV18 with TRBJ1-5; D possibly corresponds to TRBD1 (5 bases). The germline V gene encodes CDR1 KGHSH and CDR2 LQKENI. The V end was cut by 2 bases, the J end by 7 bases, with 21 bases between. The CDR3 spans 17 residues. CDR3 nucleotides: TGTGCCAGCTCACCAAAGGGCCCGGGGCCGTTCGGACAGCCCCAGCATTTT. Residues: CASSPKGPGPFGQPQHF.

This clonotype was picked up a small number of times. The chain is built from TRBV12-3 or TRBV12-4 and TRBJ1-2; TRBD1 is a possible D gene (5 bases). V lost 9 bases to trimming and J lost 5 bases, with 13 bases between them. This CDR3 spans 12 amino acids. The CDR3: CASGGAGYGYTF. The CDR3 DNA reads TGTGCCAGTGGTGGGGCAGGTTATGGCTACACCTTC.

This clonotype was recorded a few times. This chain connects TRBV6-2 or TRBV6-3 to TRBJ2-6; D might be TRBD1 (5 bases). The germline V gene has CDR1 MNHEY and CDR2 SVGEGT. Trimming took off 1 base at V and 2 bases at J, with 9 bases between the two ends. This CDR3 contains 16 residues. The CDR3 DNA follows: TGTGCCAGCAGTTACTTCAGGGCCGCTGGGGCCAACGTCCTGACTTTC. Its protein product is CASSYFRAAGANVLTF.

This clonotype was detected a few times. The CDR3, as DNA: TGTGCCAGCAGTTTAGGACAGGGGGGGAGTGAAGCTTTCTTT. Encoded protein: CASSLGQGGSEAFF. The J gene is TRBJ1-1, the V gene TRBV12-3 or TRBV12-4; 9 bases fit TRBD1. V trimming: 1 base; J trimming: 7 bases; junction bases outside the gene matches: 4. The CDR3 runs to 14 residues.

The rearrangement links TRBV27 to TRBJ2-2, with 8 bases that match TRBD1. Germline values: CDR1 MNHEY, CDR2 SMNVEV (reference sequence). The CDR3 runs 14 residues. V lost 7 bases and J lost 3; bases outside the gene matches: 4. The CDR3 region has the DNA TGTGCCAGCACACAGGACAGGGACACCGGGGAGCTGTTTTTT. Amino acid sequence: CASTQDRDTGELFF.

The table lists this clonotype with a few counts. The chain has TRBV5-1 and TRBJ2-1; D is uncertain. V dropped 0 bases and J dropped 3 bases, with 16 bases sitting between them. Germline assignment: CDR1 SGHRS and CDR2 YFSETQ. CDR3 size: 17 residues. CDR3 residues: CASSLDPERHLYNEQFF. The CDR3, as DNA: TGCGCCAGCAGCTTGGACCCTGAAAGGCACCTCTACAATGAGCAGTTCTTC.

This clonotype was detected many times. The J gene is TRBJ2-2, the V gene TRBV12-5, with D hard to call. Germline loops: CDR1 LGHNT, CDR2 FRNRAP. There are 12 residues in the CDR3. Trimming pared 6 bases from V and 3 bases from J, leaving 5 bases between. CDR3 in amino acids: CASGRDTGELFF. The CDR3 region has the DNA TGTGCTAGTGGACGCGACACCGGGGAGCTGTTTTTT.

The sample holds many counts of this clonotype. The chain is built from TRBV6-1 and TRBJ2-5; D is perhaps TRBD1 (6 bases). V lost 2 bases, J lost 4 bases, and 14 bases lay in between. Germline V gives CDR1 MNHNS, CDR2 SASEGT. The CDR3 loop spans 15 amino acids. CDR3: CASSEMRVGGETQYF. CDR3 sequence (DNA): TGTGCCAGCAGTGAAATGAGGGTAGGGGGAGAGACCCAGTACTTC.